This entry describes one TCR beta chain. Its specificity is unknown. TCRbeta libraries were built with three rounds of nested PCR, modified from ARM-PCR. Each CDR3 protein gets one entry after TCRdb re-called the multiplex PCR reads with MiXCR. The data show about 86,000 distinct CDR3 sequences, around 80% seen once. The template was RNA from unsorted bulk tissue. More than 3 cm separated this lung sample from the edge of the tumor. The data were taken from a study of tumor and adjacent non-tumor tissue in lung cancer. Study-level background: Patients were aged about 31 to 85, roughly nine men and roughly 5 women, stage I to III.

The CDR3 consists of 16 residues. Regarding the study as a whole: Significantly higher TCR diversity was found in tumor than normal lung.

The sequence derives from a woman aged 50 to 65 with non-small cell lung cancer. The chain joins TRBV12-3 or TRBV12-4 to TRBJ2-4, with a weak D call TRBD1 (6 bases). The sequencing input was distant non-tumor lung tissue. The CDR3 DNA is TGTGGCAGTAGTTTAGGGACACCCCATGCCAAAAACATTCAGTACTTC. Protein sequence: CGSSLGTPHAKNIQYF.